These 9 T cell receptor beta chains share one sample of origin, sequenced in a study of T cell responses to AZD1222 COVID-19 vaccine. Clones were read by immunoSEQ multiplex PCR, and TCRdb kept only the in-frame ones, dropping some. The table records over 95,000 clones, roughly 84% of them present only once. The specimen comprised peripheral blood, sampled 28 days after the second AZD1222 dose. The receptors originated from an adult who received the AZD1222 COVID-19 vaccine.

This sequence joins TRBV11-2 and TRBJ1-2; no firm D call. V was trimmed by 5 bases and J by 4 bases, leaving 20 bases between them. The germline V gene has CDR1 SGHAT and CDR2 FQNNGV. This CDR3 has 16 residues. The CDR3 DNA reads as TGTGCCAGCAGCCAGGCGGCCGCCCCCGTAGGCTATGGCTACACCTTC. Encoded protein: CASSQAAAPVGYGYTF. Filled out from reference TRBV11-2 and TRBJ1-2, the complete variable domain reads EAGVAQSPRYKIIEKRQSVAFWCNPISGHATLYWYQQILGQGPKLLIQFQNNGVVDDSQLPKDRFSAERLKGVDSTLKIQPAKLEDSAVYLCASSQAAAPVGYGYTFGSGTRLTVV.

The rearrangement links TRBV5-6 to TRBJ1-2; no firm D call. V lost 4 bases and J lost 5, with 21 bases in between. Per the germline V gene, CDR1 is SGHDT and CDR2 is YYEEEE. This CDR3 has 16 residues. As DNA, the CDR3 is TGTGCCAGCAGCGACCGGGCGAGTACAGTACTTTATGGCTACACCTTC. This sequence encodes CASSDRASTVLYGYTF.

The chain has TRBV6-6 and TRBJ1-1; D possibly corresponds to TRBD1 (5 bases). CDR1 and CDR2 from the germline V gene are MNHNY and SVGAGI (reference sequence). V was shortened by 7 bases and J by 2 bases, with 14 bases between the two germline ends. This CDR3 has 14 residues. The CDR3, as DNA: TGTGCCAGCACCCCCGGGGCAGGAAACACTGAAGCTTTCTTT. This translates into CASTPGAGNTEAFF.

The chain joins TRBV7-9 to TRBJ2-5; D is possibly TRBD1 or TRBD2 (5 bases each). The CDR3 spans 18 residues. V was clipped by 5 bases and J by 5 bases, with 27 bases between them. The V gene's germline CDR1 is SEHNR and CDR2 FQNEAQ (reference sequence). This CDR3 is CASSPTAGRERDWETQYF. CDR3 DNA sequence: TGTGCCAGCAGCCCAACGGCGGGCAGGGAAAGAGATTGGGAGACCCAGTACTTC.

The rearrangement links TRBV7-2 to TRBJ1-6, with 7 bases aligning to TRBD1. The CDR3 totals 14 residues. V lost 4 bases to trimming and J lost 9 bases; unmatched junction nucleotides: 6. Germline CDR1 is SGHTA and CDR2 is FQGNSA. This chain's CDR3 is CASSSDRVGSPLHF. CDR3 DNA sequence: TGTGCCAGCAGCTCTGACAGGGTGGGTTCACCCCTCCACTTT.

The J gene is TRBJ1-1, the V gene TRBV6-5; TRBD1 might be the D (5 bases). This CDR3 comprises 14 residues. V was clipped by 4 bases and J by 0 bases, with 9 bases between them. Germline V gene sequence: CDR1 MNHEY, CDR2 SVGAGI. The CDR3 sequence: CASSSQGMNTEAFF. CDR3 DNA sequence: TGTGCCAGCAGTTCCCAGGGCATGAACACTGAAGCTTTCTTT.

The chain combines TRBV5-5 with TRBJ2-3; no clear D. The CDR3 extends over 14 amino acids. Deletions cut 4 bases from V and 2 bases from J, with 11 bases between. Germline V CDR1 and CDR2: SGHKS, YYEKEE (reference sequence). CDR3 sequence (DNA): TGTGCCAGCAGCCCTCAGTATGACACAGATACGCAGTATTTT. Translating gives CASSPQYDTDTQYF. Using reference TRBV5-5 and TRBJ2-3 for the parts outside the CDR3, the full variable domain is DAGVTQSPTHLIKTRGQQVTLRCSPISGHKSVSWYQQVLGQGPQFIFQYYEKEERGRGNFPDRFSARQFPNYSSELNVNALLLGDSALYLCASSPQYDTDTQYFGPGTRLTVL.

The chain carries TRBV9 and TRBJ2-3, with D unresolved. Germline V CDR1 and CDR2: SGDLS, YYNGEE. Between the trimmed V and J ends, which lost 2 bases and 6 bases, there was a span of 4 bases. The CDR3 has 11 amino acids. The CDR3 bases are TGTGCCAGCAGCGTTGCGGATACGCAGTATTTT. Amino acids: CASSVADTQYF.

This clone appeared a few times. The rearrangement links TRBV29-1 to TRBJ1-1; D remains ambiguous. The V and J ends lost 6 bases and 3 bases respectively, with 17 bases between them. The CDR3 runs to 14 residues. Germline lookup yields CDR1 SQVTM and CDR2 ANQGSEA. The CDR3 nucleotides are TGCAGCGTGGATATGGGATATCGGTACACTGAAGCTTTCTTT. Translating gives CSVDMGYRYTEAFF.